This T cell receptor (beta chain) was identified during a study of T cells after somatic rescue of genetic block. Assay used: immunoSEQ multiplex PCR; TCRdb lists only in-frame clones, some missing. This sample has over 12,000 clones, with around 70% found just once. This clone was observed once. The V gene end was trimmed by 3 bases and the J gene end by 5 bases; junction bases not matched to a gene: 10. CDR1 is MDHEN, CDR2 SYDVKM, per germline. CDR3 length: 17 residues. The chain combines TRBV28 with TRBJ2-3, with 11 bases matching TRBD2. This receptor was obtained from a boy aged 10-17 years. Material: peripheral blood mononuclear cells (PBMCs). The CDR3 reads CASSFGLAGLWVDTQYF. CDR3 nucleotides: TGTGCCAGCAGTTTCGGACTAGCGGGCCTTTGGGTAGATACGCAGTATTTT.